Listed below are T cell receptor beta chains from one sample, sequenced in a study of CD8 T cells in Susac syndrome. TCRdb used MiXCR to reprocess the immunoSEQ multiplex PCR reads, holding one entry per CDR3 protein. The table lists approximately 120,000 distinct CDR3 sequences, around 96% of them singletons. Sequenced sample: CD4+ T cells from PBMCs. Receptors were obtained from a human donor in good health. Both conserved end residues are part of each CDR3. The D gene is left open where the match is weak. Size is stated for part of the rows, as once, few or many counts, or as a class when the clone is expanded.

D: TRBD2
J: TRBJ2-1
V: TRBV27
size: -
CDR3: CERPGRASNEQFF
DNA: TGTGAACGGCCCGGGAGGGCCTCCAATGAGCAGTTCTTC

D: -
J: TRBJ2-1
V: TRBV5-6
size: -
CDR3: CASSVLDNEQFF
DNA: TGTGCCAGCAGCGTACTAGACAATGAGCAGTTCTTC

D: TRBD1
J: TRBJ1-5
V: TRBV3-1
size: once
CDR3: CASSLGGHGGQPQHF
DNA: TGTGCCAGCAGCCTAGGGGGCCATGGGGGTCAGCCCCAGCATTTT

D: TRBD2
J: TRBJ2-7
V: TRBV5-1
size: -
CDR3: CASSPQQRETTYEQYF
DNA: TGCGCCAGCAGCCCCCAGCAGCGGGAGACCACCTACGAGCAGTACTTC

D: -
J: TRBJ2-7
V: TRBV12-3/TRBV12-4
size: -
CDR3: CASSRLDRYEQYF
DNA: TGTGCCAGCAGCCGCCTAGACAGATACGAGCAGTACTTC

D: -
J: TRBJ2-7
V: TRBV6-6
size: -
CDR3: CASSSFTAEQYF
DNA: TGTGCCAGCAGTTCCTTTACAGCCGAGCAGTACTTC

D: -
J: TRBJ2-2
V: TRBV5-1
size: -
CDR3: CASSLASGLGGELFF
DNA: TGCGCCAGCAGCTTGGCATCCGGGCTTGGCGGGGAGCTGTTTTTT

D: -
J: TRBJ2-3
V: TRBV6-2/TRBV6-3
size: once
CDR3: CASSYSGRSTDTQYF
DNA: TGTGCCAGCAGTTATTCTGGGCGTTCAACAGATACGCAGTATTTT

D: TRBD2
J: TRBJ2-5
V: TRBV6-5
size: -
CDR3: CASSLRTSQETQYF
DNA: TGTGCCAGCAGCCTCCGGACTAGCCAAGAGACCCAGTACTTC

D: -
J: TRBJ1-6
V: TRBV6-5
size: -
CDR3: CASSYGTRNSPLHF
DNA: TGTGCCAGCAGTTACGGGACACGTAATTCACCCCTCCACTTT

D: -
J: TRBJ1-5
V: TRBV20-1
size: -
CDR3: CSALAAHQPQHF
DNA: TGCAGTGCGCTGGCTGCGCATCAGCCCCAGCATTTT

D: TRBD1
J: TRBJ1-6
V: TRBV7-9
size: -
CDR3: CASSGGRKSPLHF
DNA: TGTGCCAGCTCAGGGGGGAGAAAGTCACCCCTCCACTTT

D: TRBD2
J: TRBJ2-5
V: TRBV20-1
size: -
CDR3: CSANLAGAAETQYF
DNA: TGCAGTGCGAACCTAGCGGGAGCAGCCGAGACCCAGTACTTC

D: -
J: TRBJ1-5
V: TRBV5-1
size: -
CDR3: CASSLGSGSSNQPQHF
DNA: TGCGCCAGCAGCTTGGGATCGGGTTCTTCCAATCAGCCCCAGCATTTT

D: -
J: TRBJ2-5
V: TRBV5-1
size: -
CDR3: CASSGGGSDPGTQYF
DNA: TGCGCCAGCAGCGGGGGCGGGAGCGACCCGGGGACCCAGTACTTC

D: -
J: TRBJ1-2
V: TRBV20-1
size: -
CDR3: CSARDHGIYGYTF
DNA: TGCAGTGCTAGAGATCATGGGATCTATGGCTACACCTTC

D: -
J: TRBJ1-2
V: TRBV20-1
size: once
CDR3: CSARTRENNYGYTF
DNA: TGCAGTGCTAGAACCAGGGAGAACAACTATGGCTACACCTTC

D: TRBD2
J: TRBJ2-7
V: TRBV10-3
size: -
CDR3: CAISTLAGAEEQYF
DNA: TGTGCCATCAGTACACTAGCGGGAGCTGAGGAGCAGTACTTC

D: -
J: TRBJ2-1
V: TRBV7-2
size: -
CDR3: CASSVYSASSYNEQFF
DNA: TGTGCCAGCAGCGTATATAGCGCTAGCTCCTACAATGAGCAGTTCTTC

D: -
J: TRBJ2-3
V: TRBV30
size: -
CDR3: CASKGISTLNTDTQYF
DNA: TGTGCCTCCAAAGGCATTAGCACCTTGAACACAGATACGCAGTATTTT

D: -
J: TRBJ2-2
V: TRBV4-3
size: -
CDR3: CASSVGDPANTGELFF
DNA: TGCGCCAGCAGTGTGGGAGATCCTGCGAACACCGGGGAGCTGTTTTTT

D: -
J: TRBJ2-6
V: TRBV5-1
size: -
CDR3: CASNIQESGANVLTF
DNA: TGCGCCAGCAACATACAGGAATCTGGGGCCAACGTCCTGACTTTC

D: -
J: TRBJ1-2
V: TRBV23-1
size: -
CDR3: CASSQIGGNYGYTF
DNA: TGCGCCAGCAGTCAGATTGGGGGAAACTATGGCTACACCTTC

D: TRBD1
J: TRBJ1-2
V: TRBV7-2
size: -
CDR3: CASSAPARGQRGYTF
DNA: TGTGCCAGCAGCGCCCCTGCCAGGGGGCAACGTGGCTACACCTTC

D: -
J: TRBJ1-2
V: TRBV29-1
size: -
CDR3: CSVEDWGRDDYGYTF
DNA: TGCAGCGTTGAAGATTGGGGGAGAGATGACTATGGCTACACCTTC

D: -
J: TRBJ2-7
V: TRBV12-3/TRBV12-4
size: once
CDR3: CASSIQAEQYF
DNA: TGTGCCAGCAGCATTCAGGCGGAGCAGTACTTC

D: -
J: TRBJ1-4
V: TRBV3-1
size: -
CDR3: CASSQRGTTEKLFF
DNA: TGTGCCAGCAGCCAGAGAGGGACGACTGAAAAACTGTTTTTT

D: -
J: TRBJ2-7
V: TRBV4-1
size: few
CDR3: CASSQDRLATFYEQYF
DNA: TGCGCCAGCAGCCAAGATAGGCTGGCAACCTTTTACGAGCAGTACTTC

D: -
J: TRBJ1-3
V: TRBV3-1
size: -
CDR3: CASSHDSGNAIYF
DNA: TGTGCCAGCAGCCATGACTCTGGAAACGCCATATATTTT

D: -
J: TRBJ2-1
V: TRBV5-1
size: once
CDR3: CASSLGANRDNEQFF
DNA: TGCGCCAGCAGTCTGGGAGCCAACAGAGACAATGAGCAGTTCTTC

D: -
J: TRBJ2-3
V: TRBV5-1
size: -
CDR3: CASSGGLADTQYF
DNA: TGCGCCAGCAGCGGCGGACTTGCAGATACGCAGTATTTT

D: -
J: TRBJ1-2
V: TRBV6-2/TRBV6-3
size: -
CDR3: CASSYGGENYGYTF
DNA: TGTGCCAGCAGTTACGGAGGTGAAAACTATGGCTACACCTTC

D: -
J: TRBJ2-1
V: TRBV7-9
size: -
CDR3: CASSSIANSYNEQFF
DNA: TGTGCCAGCAGCTCGATAGCGAACTCCTACAATGAGCAGTTCTTC

D: TRBD2
J: TRBJ2-5
V: TRBV5-4
size: -
CDR3: CASSPTLAATQETQYF
DNA: TGTGCCAGCAGCCCAACCCTAGCGGCCACCCAAGAGACCCAGTACTTC

D: -
J: TRBJ1-1
V: TRBV21-1
size: once
CDR3: CASSKGTEGNTEAFF
DNA: TGTGCCAGCAGCAAAGGGACAGAGGGGAACACTGAAGCTTTCTTT

D: -
J: TRBJ2-1
V: TRBV20-1
size: -
CDR3: CSAREALASYNEQFF
DNA: TGCAGTGCTAGAGAGGCGCTAGCCTCCTACAATGAGCAGTTCTTC

D: -
J: TRBJ1-1
V: TRBV7-9
size: -
CDR3: CASSLVMATEAFF
DNA: TGTGCCAGCAGCTTAGTGATGGCCACTGAAGCTTTCTTT

D: -
J: TRBJ2-2
V: TRBV2
size: -
CDR3: CASSDSGELFF
DNA: TGTGCCAGCAGTGATTCCGGGGAGCTGTTTTTT

D: -
J: TRBJ2-6
V: TRBV5-4
size: -
CDR3: CASSPKENGANVLTF
DNA: TGTGCCAGCAGTCCTAAGGAGAACGGGGCCAACGTCCTGACTTTC

D: -
J: TRBJ2-7
V: TRBV6-6
size: few
CDR3: CASSYPHVTYEQYF
DNA: TGTGCCAGCAGTTACCCCCACGTTACCTACGAGCAGTACTTC

D: -
J: TRBJ1-1
V: TRBV7-2
size: -
CDR3: CASSLDPTWDAFF
DNA: TGTGCCAGCAGCTTGGACCCAACCTGGGATGCTTTCTTT

D: TRBD2
J: TRBJ2-7
V: TRBV7-2
size: -
CDR3: CASSLAGTSFSEQYF
DNA: TGTGCCAGCAGCTTGGCCGGGACTAGTTTTAGCGAGCAGTACTTC

D: -
J: TRBJ2-6
V: TRBV25-1
size: once
CDR3: CASSEYMEGGPGANVLTF
DNA: TGTGCCAGCAGTGAATATATGGAGGGGGGACCTGGGGCCAACGTCCTGACTTTC

D: TRBD1
J: TRBJ2-7
V: TRBV10-2
size: once
CDR3: CASSDRQGPYEQYF
DNA: TGCGCCAGCAGTGATCGACAGGGTCCCTACGAGCAGTACTTC

D: TRBD1
J: TRBJ2-1
V: TRBV6-2/TRBV6-3
size: -
CDR3: CASSYMGQGGEQFF
DNA: TGTGCCAGCAGCTATATGGGACAGGGTGGGGAGCAGTTCTTC

D: TRBD1
J: TRBJ1-1
V: TRBV11-2
size: -
CDR3: CASSLGQVVLF
DNA: TGTGCCAGCAGCTTGGGACAGGTGGTCTTGTTT

D: TRBD1
J: TRBJ2-2
V: TRBV12-3/TRBV12-4
size: -
CDR3: CASNPTGGYTGELFF
DNA: TGTGCCAGCAATCCGACAGGGGGCTACACCGGGGAGCTGTTTTTT

D: TRBD1
J: TRBJ2-1
V: TRBV5-1
size: -
CDR3: CASSSQGAEYNEQFF
DNA: TGCGCCAGCAGCTCACAGGGGGCGGAGTACAATGAGCAGTTCTTC